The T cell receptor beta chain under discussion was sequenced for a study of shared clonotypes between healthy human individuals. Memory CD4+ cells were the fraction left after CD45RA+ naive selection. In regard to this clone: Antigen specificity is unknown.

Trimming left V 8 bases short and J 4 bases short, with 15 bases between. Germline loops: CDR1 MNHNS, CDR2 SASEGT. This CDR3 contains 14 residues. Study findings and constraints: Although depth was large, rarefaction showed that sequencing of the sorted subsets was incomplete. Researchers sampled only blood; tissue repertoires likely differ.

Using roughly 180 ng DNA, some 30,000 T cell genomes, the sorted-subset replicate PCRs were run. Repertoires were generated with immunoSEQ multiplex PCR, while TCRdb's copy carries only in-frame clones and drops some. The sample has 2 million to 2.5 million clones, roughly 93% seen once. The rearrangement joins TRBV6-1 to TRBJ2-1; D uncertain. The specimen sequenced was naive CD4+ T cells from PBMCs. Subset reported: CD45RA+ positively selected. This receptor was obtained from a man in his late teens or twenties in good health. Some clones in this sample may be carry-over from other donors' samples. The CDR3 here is CASLRRETYNEQFF. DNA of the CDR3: TGTGCCAGCCTCAGGCGAGAGACATACAATGAGCAGTTCTTC.